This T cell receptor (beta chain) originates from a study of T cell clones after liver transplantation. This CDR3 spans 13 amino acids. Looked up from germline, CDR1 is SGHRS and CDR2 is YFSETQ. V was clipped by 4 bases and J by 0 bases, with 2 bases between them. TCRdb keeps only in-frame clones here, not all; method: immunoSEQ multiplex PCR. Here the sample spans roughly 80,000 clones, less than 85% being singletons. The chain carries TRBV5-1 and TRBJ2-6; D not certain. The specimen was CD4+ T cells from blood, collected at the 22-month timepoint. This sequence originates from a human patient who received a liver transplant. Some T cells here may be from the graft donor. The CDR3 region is CASSLSGANVLTF. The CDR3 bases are TGCGCCAGCAGCCTCTCTGGGGCCAACGTCCTGACTTTC.